The TCR beta chain described here comes from a study of post-analysis software for immune sequencing data. Sequencing libraries made from TCR beta cDNA carried unique molecular identifiers. TCRdb recomputed calls from the PCR reads with MiXCR, one row per CDR3 protein. The sample shows more than 450,000 distinct CDR3 sequences, approximately 31% of them seen only once. Overall study findings and caveats: Same-batch preparations were strongly co-clustered by F measure. Comparison of patients with controls showed about 5 TRBV segments more frequent in patients, TRBV5-6, TRBV5-1 and TRBV20-1 among them.

This CDR3 is built from 13 residues. Per the germline V gene, CDR1 is SQVTM and CDR2 is ANQGSEA. Trimming stripped 4 bases from V and 0 bases from J, with 9 bases between. This clonotype was seen a single time. Its antigen is currently unknown. The J gene is TRBJ2-5, the V gene TRBV29-1, with D hard to call. Sample: blood. This clonotype was sampled from a girl aged 2-17 years with multiple sclerosis. The CDR3: CSVGYGYQETQYF. CDR3 DNA sequence: TGCAGCGTTGGCTACGGCTACCAAGAGACCCAGTACTTC.